This T cell receptor (beta chain) was recorded in a study of blood T cell repertoires in COVID-19. Study as a whole: Spain, Italy and the United States supplied samples that represented acute and convalescent COVID-19. In each case, the material was cDNA or gDNA derived from T cells, B-cell-depleted T cells, or PBMCs.

In Seattle, patients joined the study during active infection and were tracked longitudinally. Data came from immunoSEQ multiplex PCR; TCRdb stores just in-frame clones and leaves some out. The sample consists of 200,000 to 250,000 clones, 85% to 90% of them appearing once. V gave up 0 bases and J gave up 6 bases, with 21 bases separating them. The CDR3 length is 18 residues. The chain recombines TRBV6-7 with TRBJ1-5; TRBD1 is a possible D gene (6 bases). TRBV6-7 is placed among ORFs of uncertain function. The sequence was obtained from a man aged 25-45 years with COVID-19, enrolled during active disease. Sequencing used peripheral blood. CDR3 nucleotide sequence: TGTGCCAGCAGTTACTCAGCTGTGTACAGGGTGAGGGCTCAGCCCCAGCATTTT. This translates into CASSYSAVYRVRAQPQHF.